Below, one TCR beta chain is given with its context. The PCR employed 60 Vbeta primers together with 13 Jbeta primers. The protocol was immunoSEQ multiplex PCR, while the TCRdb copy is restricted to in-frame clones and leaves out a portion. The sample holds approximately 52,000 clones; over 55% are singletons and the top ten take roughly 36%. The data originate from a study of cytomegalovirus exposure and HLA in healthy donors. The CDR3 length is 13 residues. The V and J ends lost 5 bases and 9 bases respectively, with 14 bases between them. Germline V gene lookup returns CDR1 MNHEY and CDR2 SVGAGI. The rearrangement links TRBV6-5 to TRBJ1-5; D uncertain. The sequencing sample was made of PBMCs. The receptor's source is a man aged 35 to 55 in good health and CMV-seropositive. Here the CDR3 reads CASSPRRRLPQHF. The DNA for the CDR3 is TGTGCCAGCAGTCCAAGGAGGAGGTTGCCCCAGCATTTT.